The 28 T cell receptor beta chains presented below share a single source sample, sequenced in a study of cytomegalovirus exposure and HLA in healthy donors. PCR employed 60 Vbeta and 13 Jbeta primers. The table came from immunoSEQ multiplex PCR; TCRdb's copy has only in-frame clones and leaves some out. This sample yields some 270,000 clones, of which roughly 80% are seen a single time; roughly 0.31% belongs to the top ten. The sequencing sample was made of PBMCs. These receptors came from a girl aged 2 to 10 in good health and CMV-seronegative.

This clone has just a few counts. The chain carries TRBV4-1 and TRBJ2-7, with D perhaps TRBD1 (6 bases). The germline V gene encodes CDR1 MGHRA and CDR2 YSYEKL. CDR3 length: 15 amino acids. V dropped 1 base and J dropped 3 bases, with 13 bases sitting between them. Here the CDR3 reads CASSQVGAGSYEQYF. The DNA for the CDR3 is TGCGCCAGCAGCCAAGTGGGGGCAGGGAGCTACGAGCAGTACTTC.

The chain couples TRBV2 to TRBJ2-7; 9 nucleotides line up with TRBD1. Germline-derived CDR1 and CDR2 are SNHLY and FYNNEI. The CDR3 has 15 amino acids. The trim removed 7 bases at V and 5 bases at J, leaving 12 bases unmatched. This CDR3 is CASTLGQGVSDEQYF. The CDR3 nucleotides read TGTGCCAGCACCCTGGGACAGGGAGTTTCGGACGAGCAGTACTTC.

This clone has only a few counts. The V call is TRBV9, the J call TRBJ1-4, with 9 bases lining up with TRBD1. Trimming at V came to 4 bases and at J to 8 bases, leaving 12 bases not matched to a gene. CDR1 and CDR2 from the germline V gene are SGDLS and YYNGEE. The CDR3 sequence is 16 residues long. CDR3 in amino acids: CASSTSGTGPAEKLFF. The CDR3 nucleotides are TGTGCCAGCAGCACCTCCGGGACAGGGCCGGCCGAAAAACTGTTTTTT.

This chain connects TRBV28 to TRBJ1-4; 7 positions agree with TRBD1. The trim removed 6 bases at V and 6 bases at J, leaving 10 bases unmatched. CDR1 MDHEN and CDR2 SYDVKM come from the germline V gene. The length of the CDR3 is 15 residues. The DNA of the CDR3 is TGTGCCAGCAGATCCCCCCGGGACAGTCATGAAAAACTGTTTTTT. This gives the protein CASRSPRDSHEKLFF.

The chain joins TRBV4-1 to TRBJ2-1; 8 bases are shared with TRBD2. The CDR3 runs 21 residues. J was trimmed by 0 bases and V by 0 bases; bases with no gene match: 16. The germline gives CDR1 MGHRA, CDR2 YSYEKL. The CDR3, as DNA: TGCGCCAGCAGCCAAGATGCCCCATGGGGGACTAGGCGGAGCTCCTACAATGAGCAGTTCTTC. Protein sequence: CASSQDAPWGTRRSSYNEQFF.

This clone was counted once. The chain has TRBV7-3 and TRBJ2-1, with 9 bases fitting TRBD2. The CDR3 runs to 14 residues. CDR1 is SGHTA and CDR2 is FQGTGA in the germline V gene. J lost 6 bases, V lost 6 bases, and 6 bases had no gene match. CDR3 sequence: CASRLSGGTNEQFF. The CDR3 DNA is TGTGCCAGCAGACTCAGCGGGGGGACCAATGAGCAGTTCTTC.

This clone was counted between two and nine times. V gene TRBV10-3 combines with J gene TRBJ2-1; 10 nucleotides line up with TRBD2. The CDR3 covers 20 residues. The junction had 12 bases not matched to a gene; V was cut back by 0 bases and J by 1 base. Germline V gene data show CDR1 as ENHRY and CDR2 as SYGVKD. CDR3 bases: TGTGCCATCAGTGAGTCGGACACCAGCGGGAGGGCCGCGTCCTACAATGAGCAGTTCTTC. Its protein is CAISESDTSGRAASYNEQFF.

The genes are TRBV27 and TRBJ2-1; no definite D call. The V gene's germline CDR1 is MNHEY and CDR2 SMNVEV (reference sequence). V lost 0 bases and J 0 bases, leaving 9 bases between the germline ends. This CDR3 region has 16 residues. DNA of the CDR3: TGTGCCAGCAGTTTATCCCGCCCTAACTCCTACAATGAGCAGTTCTTC. Encoded protein: CASSLSRPNSYNEQFF.

The gene calls are TRBV5-6 and TRBJ1-1; 7 bases are a match to TRBD1. Germline CDR1 reads SGHDT; CDR2 reads YYEEEE. Germline trimming cut 4 bases from V and 5 bases from J; bases unmatched to any gene: 5. The CDR3 has 13 amino acids. The DNA for the CDR3 is TGTGCCAGCAGCGATACAGGGGAAACTGAAGCTTTCTTT. Translated, it gives CASSDTGETEAFF.

This chain joins TRBV11-2 and TRBJ2-7; the D gene is possibly TRBD2 (6 bases). The V gene's germline CDR1 is SGHAT and CDR2 FQNNGV. This CDR3 comprises 12 residues. Trimming cost V 4 bases and J 3 bases, with 7 bases left between them. CDR3 sequence: CASSSGGYEQYF. The CDR3 DNA reads as TGTGCCAGCAGCTCCGGGGGCTACGAGCAGTACTTC.

The V gene is TRBV27, the J gene TRBJ2-3; D may be TRBD1 (6 bases). Germline V gene sequence: CDR1 MNHEY, CDR2 SMNVEV (reference sequence). The CDR3 runs 14 residues. V lost 2 bases and J 4 bases, leaving 10 bases between the germline ends. The CDR3 DNA follows: TGTGCCAGCAGTTTAGGACAGAGGCCAGATACGCAGTATTTT. Its translation: CASSLGQRPDTQYF.

J is TRBJ2-7 and V is TRBV18, with 8 nucleotides matching TRBD2. Germline V gene sequence: CDR1 KGHSH, CDR2 LQKENI. The CDR3 loop spans 14 amino acids. Trimming cost V 4 bases and J 3 bases; bases outside gene matches: 5. Here the CDR3 reads CASSLAGQSYEQYF. The CDR3 DNA reads as TGTGCCAGCTCACTAGCGGGACAAAGCTACGAGCAGTACTTC.

This clone occurred once. The chain couples TRBV7-9 to TRBJ2-1; tentative D call: TRBD1 (6 bases). Germline V CDR1 and CDR2: SEHNR, FQNEAQ (reference sequence). CDR3 length: 16 amino acids. V was shortened by 2 bases and J by 4 bases, with 15 bases between the two germline ends. DNA for the CDR3: TGTGCCAGCAGCTTATCCCCCTGGACAGTATACAATGAGCAGTTCTTC. Protein product: CASSLSPWTVYNEQFF. Using reference TRBV7-9 and TRBJ2-1 for the parts outside the CDR3, the full variable domain is DTGVSQNPRHKITKRGQNVTFRCDPISEHNRLYWYRQTLGQGPEFLTYFQNEAQLEKSRLLSDRFSAERPKGSFSTLEIQRTEQGDSAMYLCASSLSPWTVYNEQFFGPGTRLTVL.

The genes are TRBV5-1 and TRBJ1-5; TRBD1 matches 7 bases. The V segment lost 0 bases and the J segment 5 bases; nucleotides outside the gene matches: 5. Germline CDR1 and CDR2: SGHRS and YFSETQ. CDR3 length: 15 residues. CDR3 sequence (DNA): TGCGCCAGCAGCTTGGCTGGGACAGTGCATCAGCCCCAGCATTTT. Translating gives CASSLAGTVHQPQHF.

The rearrangement joins TRBV30 to TRBJ2-7, with 8 bases identical to TRBD2. V shed 1 base and J 3 bases; nucleotides not matched to a gene: 5. The CDR3 extends over 14 amino acids. The germline CDR1 and CDR2 sequences are GTSNPN and SVGIG (reference sequence). CDR3: CAWSGGGTYYEQYF. In DNA form, the CDR3 reads TGTGCCTGGAGTGGCGGGGGGACCTACTACGAGCAGTACTTC. The whole variable domain, remainder taken from reference TRBV30 and TRBJ2-7, is SQTIHQWPATLVQPVGSPLSLECTVEGTSNPNLYWYRQAAGRGLQLLFYSVGIGQISSEVPQNLSASRPQDRQFILSSKKLLLSDSGFYLCAWSGGGTYYEQYFGPGTRLTVT.

The V call is TRBV28, the J call TRBJ2-3; TRBD2 is a possible D gene (7 bases). The length of the CDR3 is 13 residues. The germline V gene has CDR1 MDHEN and CDR2 SYDVKM. With 7 bases removed from V and 2 bases from J, the gap between germline ends came to 10 bases. CDR3 nucleotides: TGTGCCAGCATAGGGGGGGCCACAGATACGCAGTATTTT. Amino acid sequence: CASIGGATDTQYF.

This chain joins TRBV7-9 and TRBJ1-2; D unclear. V shed 5 bases and J shed 7 bases, with 11 bases lying between them. Germline values: CDR1 SEHNR, CDR2 FQNEAQ (reference sequence). The CDR3 extends over 12 amino acids. CDR3 residues: CASSGELLGYTF. The CDR3, as DNA: TGTGCCAGCAGCGGAGAGTTACTTGGCTACACCTTC.

This clone was recorded once. The chain is built from TRBV13 and TRBJ2-3, with D maybe TRBD2 (5 bases). The CDR3 covers 13 residues. Germline V gene sequence: CDR1 PRHDT, CDR2 FYEKMQ (reference sequence). Trimming cost V 5 bases and J 3 bases, with 9 bases left between them. The CDR3 spells CASSQDLTDTQYF. The CDR3 nucleotides read TGTGCCAGCAGCCAGGACTTGACAGATACGCAGTATTTT.

The chain uses TRBV28 and TRBJ1-1, with unresolved D. Germline values: CDR1 MDHEN, CDR2 SYDVKM. The CDR3 runs to 16 residues. V was pared by 3 bases and J by 6 bases, with 20 bases between. The CDR3: CASSFRGVGRIAEAFF. The CDR3 DNA sequence: TGTGCCAGCAGTTTTCGGGGTGTCGGGCGAATCGCTGAAGCTTTCTTT.

This sequence joins TRBV9 and TRBJ2-2; 9 bases agree with TRBD2. The V gene's germline CDR1 is SGDLS and CDR2 YYNGEE. CDR3 length: 16 residues. V shed 0 bases, J shed 7 bases, and the junction held 7 bases outside the gene matches. CDR3 residues: CASSVEGGRAIGELFF. CDR3 DNA sequence: TGTGCCAGCAGCGTAGAGGGCGGGAGGGCCATCGGGGAGCTGTTTTTT.

This clone appeared once. V is TRBV6-1 and J is TRBJ1-5, with D perhaps matching TRBD1 (5 bases). V lost 2 bases to trimming and J lost 9 bases, with 11 bases between them. The CDR3 has 13 residues. Germline CDR1 MNHNS, CDR2 SASEGT. CDR3 in amino acids: CASSEWTSPPQHF. The CDR3 DNA sequence: TGTGCCAGCAGTGAATGGACATCGCCGCCCCAGCATTTT.

V usage is TRBV5-1 and J usage is TRBJ2-7; 12 nucleotides line up with TRBD2. The length of the CDR3 is 15 residues. Germline V gene data show CDR1 as SGHRS and CDR2 as YFSETQ. Unmatched junction bases numbered 5, after V lost 5 bases and J lost 2 bases. CDR3 coding DNA: TGCGCCAGCAGTTCGACTAGCGGGGGTGCCTACGAGCAGTACTTC. Amino acids: CASSSTSGGAYEQYF.

The chain uses TRBV10-3 and TRBJ1-1; 11 positions agree with TRBD1. V shed 10 bases and J 2 bases; nucleotides not matched to a gene: 9. The CDR3 runs 15 residues. CDR1 and CDR2 (germline): ENHRY, SYGVKD. The CDR3 is CASRGTGGPNTEAFF. In DNA form, the CDR3 reads TGTGCCAGCCGGGGGACAGGGGGACCCAACACTGAAGCTTTCTTT.

V gene TRBV2 combines with J gene TRBJ1-5; no clear D. This CDR3 is 14 amino acids long. The V end was cut by 3 bases, the J end by 5 bases, with 11 bases between. From germline, CDR1 is SNHLY and CDR2 FYNNEI. The CDR3 DNA reads as TGTGCCAGCAGTGATATCTCAGAATATCAGCCCCAGCATTTT. Translating it yields CASSDISEYQPQHF.

The table lists this clone with a count of one. The rearrangement uses TRBV6-1 and TRBJ1-2; TRBD1 matches 8 bases. The ends lost 6 bases at V and 2 bases at J; junction bases unmatched: 8. The germline V gene encodes CDR1 MNHNS and CDR2 SASEGT. This CDR3 has 15 amino acids. CDR3 protein: CASRRTGIGNYGYTF. CDR3 in DNA: TGTGCCAGCAGGCGGACAGGGATTGGGAACTATGGCTACACCTTC.

The chain joins TRBV30 to TRBJ2-7; 10 nucleotides line up with TRBD1. V shed 2 bases and J 2 bases; nucleotides not matched to a gene: 3. This CDR3 spans 14 amino acids. The germline V gene has CDR1 GTSNPN and CDR2 SVGIG (reference sequence). The CDR3 DNA is TGTGCCTGGAGTCTCGGGACAGGGGCCTACGAGCAGTACTTC. Its protein product is CAWSLGTGAYEQYF.

V and J are TRBV5-1 and TRBJ1-2; D might be TRBD1 (5 bases). Looked up from germline, CDR1 is SGHRS and CDR2 is YFSETQ. CDR3 length: 17 amino acids. Trimming cost V 3 bases and J 3 bases, with 21 bases left between them. This chain's CDR3 is CASSSIGSIDSYYGYTF. CDR3 nucleotide sequence: TGCGCCAGCAGCTCGATCGGATCTATTGACAGCTACTATGGCTACACCTTC.

The table lists this clone with a few counts. The rearrangement links TRBV5-4 to TRBJ2-7, with D unresolved. Trimming shortened V by 3 bases and J by 0 bases, and 13 bases separated the two germline ends. CDR3 length: 15 amino acids. The germline CDR1 and CDR2 sequences are SGHNT and YYREEE (reference sequence). The CDR3 protein is CASSSTFRSSYEQYF. CDR3 nucleotides: TGTGCCAGCAGCTCGACTTTTAGGTCCTCCTACGAGCAGTACTTC. The full variable domain, rest sourced from reference TRBV5-4 and TRBJ2-7, is ETGVTQSPTHLIKTRGQQVTLRCSSQSGHNTVSWYQQALGQGPQFIFQYYREEENGRGNFPPRFSGLQFPNYSSELNVNALELDDSALYLCASSSTFRSSYEQYFGPGTRLTVT.